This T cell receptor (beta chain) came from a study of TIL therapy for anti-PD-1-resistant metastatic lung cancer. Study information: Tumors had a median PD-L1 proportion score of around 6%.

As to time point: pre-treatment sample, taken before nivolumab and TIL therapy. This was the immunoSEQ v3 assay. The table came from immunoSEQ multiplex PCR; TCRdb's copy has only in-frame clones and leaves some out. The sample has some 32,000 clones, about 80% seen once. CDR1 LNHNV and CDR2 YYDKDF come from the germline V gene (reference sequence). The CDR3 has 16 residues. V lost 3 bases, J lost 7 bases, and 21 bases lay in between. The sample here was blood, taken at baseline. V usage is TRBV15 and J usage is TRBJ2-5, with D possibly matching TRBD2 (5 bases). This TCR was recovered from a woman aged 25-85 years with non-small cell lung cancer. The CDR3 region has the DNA TGTGCCACCAGCAGGTCATCAAGCGGAGTAGAGACGACCCAGTACTTC. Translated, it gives CATSRSSSGVETTQYF.